Shown below are 13 T cell receptor beta chains from a single sample sequenced in a study of early T cells in non-severe SARS-CoV-2 infection (dated by TCRdb to about 2021). Library preparation was by 5' RACE. The listed sequencing device is NextSeq 500. The public reads were quality trimmed at Q25 with fastp and then assembled into clones with MiXCR by TCRdb, keeping productive beta chains. CDR3 protein duplicates are merged, each entry listing the most common genes and DNA. Present in this sample are more than 65,000 distinct CDR3 sequences, 4.6% of which were seen just once. The ten largest clones represent roughly 3.7% of the sample. The specimen was whole blood, collected at baseline. These TCRs come from an adult who was a healthcare worker with PCR-confirmed SARS-CoV-2 infection or an uninfected control (not recorded which). The donor label of this sample is uncertain.

The chain combines TRBV28 with TRBJ1-2; D is possibly TRBD1 (5 bases). The CDR3 extends over 15 amino acids. The germline V gene encodes CDR1 MDHEN and CDR2 SYDVKM. The germline V and J ends were trimmed by 6 bases and 0 bases, with 14 bases remaining between them. The CDR3 DNA reads TGTGCCAGCAGCCCGAACAGGTCCCCTAACTATGGCTACACCTTC. Its protein product is CASSPNRSPNYGYTF.

This clonotype appeared many times. The CDR3 here is CASRGGQGFYEQYF. As DNA, the CDR3 is TGTGCCAGCCGAGGGGGACAGGGGTTCTACGAGCAGTACTTC. This sequence joins TRBV12-3 or TRBV12-4 and TRBJ2-7; 10 bases map to TRBD1. The junction had 7 bases not matched to a gene; V was cut back by 8 bases and J by 3 bases. CDR3 length: 14 amino acids.

Many counts were recorded for this clonotype. This chain connects TRBV20-1 to TRBJ2-1, with 12 positions matching TRBD2. Per germline, CDR1 DFQATT and CDR2 SNEGSKA (reference sequence). The V segment lost 4 bases and the J segment 5 bases; nucleotides outside the gene matches: 6. This CDR3 is 15 amino acids long. CDR3 protein: CSATPLAGGDNEQFF. DNA of the CDR3: TGCAGTGCTACCCCACTAGCGGGGGGCGACAATGAGCAGTTCTTC.

This clonotype was seen a handful of times. This chain connects TRBV6-6 to TRBJ1-4; 8 positions agree with TRBD1. The ends lost 4 bases at V and 6 bases at J; junction bases unmatched: 4. The CDR3 sequence is 14 residues long. Germline V CDR1 and CDR2: MNHNY, SVGAGI (reference sequence). DNA of the CDR3: TGTGCCAGCAGTTCAGACAGGGGATATGAAAAACTGTTTTTT. It specifies CASSSDRGYEKLFF.

This clonotype appeared a few times. This chain connects TRBV7-2 to TRBJ2-3, with 10 bases that match TRBD2. Germline values: CDR1 SGHTA, CDR2 FQGNSA. This CDR3 contains 16 residues. The V and J ends lost 2 bases and 4 bases, in that order; junction bases with no gene match: 6. CDR3 region: CASSLFSGGIADTQYF. The DNA of the CDR3 is TGTGCCAGCAGCTTATTTAGCGGGGGGATAGCAGATACGCAGTATTTT.

The chain carries TRBV6-6 and TRBJ2-3; 9 bases agree with TRBD2. Germline V gene lookup returns CDR1 MNHNY and CDR2 SVGAGI (reference sequence). V shed 0 bases, J shed 4 bases, and the junction held 8 bases outside the gene matches. The CDR3 length is 17 residues. For the CDR3, the DNA is TGTGCCAGCAGTTACTCGGCCTCGCGGGGGGGGCCAGATACGCAGTATTTT. Protein sequence: CASSYSASRGGPDTQYF.

Only a few counts were recorded for this clonotype. The chain employs TRBV9 and TRBJ1-3, with D possibly matching TRBD1 (6 bases). The CDR3 is 17 residues long. Trimming removed 3 bases at V and 7 bases at J, with 23 bases between. Germline V gene data show CDR1 as SGDLS and CDR2 as YYNGEE. The CDR3 spells CASSAPRVGAERNTIYF. The CDR3 DNA reads TGTGCCAGCAGCGCCCCCCGGGTGGGGGCAGAACGGAACACCATATATTTT.

Only a few counts were recorded for this clonotype. This chain links TRBV28 with TRBJ2-2; D is ambiguous. The CDR3 spans 14 residues. V was trimmed by 3 bases and J by 4 bases, leaving 9 bases between them. Germline CDR1 and CDR2: MDHEN and SYDVKM. CDR3 loop: CASSFVGSTGELFF. CDR3 DNA sequence: TGTGCCAGCAGTTTCGTAGGGTCCACCGGGGAGCTGTTTTTT.

This clonotype was seen repeatedly, ten times or more. CDR3 sequence (DNA): TGTGCCAGCAGCTTAGAACAGGGAGGAGGGCAGCCCCAGCATTTT. Residues: CASSLEQGGGQPQHF. J is TRBJ1-5 and V is TRBV7-6; a possible D gene is TRBD1 (6 bases). The CDR3 covers 15 residues. The V end lost 1 base, the J end lost 7 bases, and 14 bases lay between the germline ends. Germline values: CDR1 SGHVS, CDR2 FNYEAQ.

This clonotype was detected many times. The V call is TRBV6-5, the J call TRBJ2-5; D is undetermined. The CDR3 extends over 13 amino acids. Trimming took off 0 bases at V and 4 bases at J, with 6 bases between the two ends. The germline V gene encodes CDR1 MNHEY and CDR2 SVGAGI. DNA for the CDR3: TGTGCCAGCAGTTACTCGATGGGAGAGACCCAGTACTTC. It translates to CASSYSMGETQYF.

This clonotype was seen many times. One end of the junction varies from germline; a read error may be responsible. Here the CDR3 DNA reads TGTGCTAGTAGTACCTACCCGGAGAGCAATCAGCCCCAGCATTTT. As protein: CASSTYPESNQPQHF. This chain links TRBV19 with TRBJ1-5; D remains ambiguous. The CDR3 runs to 15 residues. Germline V gene lookup returns CDR1 LNHDA and CDR2 SQIVND (reference sequence).

This clonotype was seen many times. The V and J genes are TRBV20-1 and TRBJ1-5; 8 bases fit TRBD1. The CDR3 has 14 residues. Per the germline V gene, CDR1 is DFQATT and CDR2 is SNEGSKA (reference sequence). J was trimmed by 6 bases and V by 5 bases; bases with no gene match: 9. The CDR3 region has the DNA TGCAGTGCTTCGGCGGGACAGGAGACTCAGCCCCAGCATTTT. The encoded protein is CSASAGQETQPQHF.

The CDR3 region has the DNA TGTGCCAGCGGATACAGGGGTCCCTCTGGAAACACCATATATTTT. Translating it yields CASGYRGPSGNTIYF. This rearrangement joins TRBV5-6 to TRBJ1-3, with 7 nucleotides matching TRBD1. The germline V gene has CDR1 SGHDT and CDR2 YYEEEE. The CDR3 is 15 residues long. J gave up 0 bases and V 7 bases, and 7 bases lay outside the gene matches. Full variable domain (rest looked up from reference TRBV5-6 and TRBJ1-3): DAGVTQSPTHLIKTRGQQVTLRCSPKSGHDTVSWYQQALGQGPQFIFQYYEEEERQRGNFPDRFSGHQFPNYSSELNVNALLLGDSALYLCASGYRGPSGNTIYFGEGSWLTVV.